This T cell receptor (beta chain) was profiled in a study of cytomegalovirus exposure and HLA in healthy donors. The study, taken as a whole, reports: Reported performance of the classifier showed diagnosis of cytomegalovirus status with high specificity and sensitivity. In vitro confirmation showed a few CMV-associated chains to be CMV antigen specific. Several of the most significant clusters were apparently associated with common viral pathogens in a later analysis.

The PCR employed 60 Vbeta primers together with 13 Jbeta primers. TCRdb keeps only in-frame clones here, not all; method: immunoSEQ multiplex PCR. The repertoire includes about 94,000 clones, about 8% of them detected once, and about 2.3% sits in the top ten. CDR1 SGHKS and CDR2 YYEKEE come from the germline V gene (reference sequence). CDR3 length equals 13 residues. V gave up 1 base and J gave up 5 bases, with 10 bases separating them. In the case of this clone: Its antigen remains unidentified.

The sequence came from a man over 45 in good health and CMV-seronegative. The genes are TRBV5-5 and TRBJ2-7, with D tentatively TRBD1 (5 bases). Specimen: PBMCs. The CDR3 sequence: CASSLIGADEQYF. CDR3 DNA: TGTGCCAGCAGCTTGATAGGGGCGGACGAGCAGTACTTC.